A single T cell receptor (beta chain) is shown here with its context. The antigen is unknown. The CDR3 has 16 amino acids. Trimming removed 5 bases from V and 6 bases from J; junction bases left unmatched: 12. The germline V gene has CDR1 MDHEN and CDR2 SYDVKM. The data belong to a study of cytomegalovirus exposure and HLA in healthy donors. Looking at the study overall: The early release's HLA-typed donors yielded 65 million to 85 million unique TCRs.

Amplification used 60 Vbeta primers and 13 Jbeta primers. Measured with immunoSEQ multiplex PCR; TCRdb has only the in-frame clones, and not every one. The sample has over 200,000 clones; 70% to 85% are singletons. Study-level findings and limits: Analysis performed later showed TCR beta chains linked to HLA being more clonally expanded than equally common others.

This sequence originates from a male donor in good health and CMV-seronegative. Sequencing input: PBMCs. The chain has TRBV28 and TRBJ2-7; TRBD2 agrees at 11 bases. The CDR3, as DNA: TGTGCCAGCAGTCCGAGGACTAGCGGGCCTCCGGGCGAGCAGTACTTC. Translated: CASSPRTSGPPGEQYF.